This T cell receptor beta chain was sequenced in a study of T cell responses to AZD1222 COVID-19 vaccine. The V end was cut by 9 bases, the J end by 0 bases, with 15 bases between. The length of the CDR3 is 15 residues. CDR1 and CDR2 (germline): SGHRS, YFSETQ. The data were produced by immunoSEQ multiplex PCR, yet TCRdb's version contains in-frame clones alone and is incomplete. This table holds 130,000 to 150,000 clones, around 92% found once. Study-level findings and limits: Dominant at 160-218 and 743-854, vaccine-associated CD4 TCRs also spanned spike. Only five or six individuals given AZD1222 were seropositive at baseline.

With respect to this clone: Its antigen is unidentified.

The genes are TRBV5-1 and TRBJ1-4; weak D call: TRBD1 (6 bases). This TCR was recovered from an adult in good health. This material consisted of peripheral blood, taken on day 0 of AZD1222 vaccination. The CDR3 spells CAISNQGTTNEKLFF. The CDR3 bases are TGCGCCATTTCGAACCAGGGGACAACTAATGAAAAACTGTTTTTT.